The entry below gives a single TCR beta chain sequence along with its context. Its antigen is still unknown. The people who gave samples were healthy Caucasians from Russia, aged roughly 6 to 95. This specimen comes from a study of blood T cells in healthy people across ages. Broader study findings: PBMCs that were unsorted prevented a conclusive naive versus antigen-experienced comparison. As naive T cell percentage varied, TCR beta diversity correlated strongly with it.

The CDR3 has 17 residues. In germline, CDR1 is SNHLY, CDR2 FYNNEI. Losses at the gene ends were 5 bases for V and 2 bases for J; bases not matched to a gene: 14. PCR was performed a second time for roughly 7 to 12 cycles using a sample-barcoded 5' primer and a J-beta primer mix. Each TCR beta cDNA got a 12-nucleotide random molecular identifier. One entry per CDR3 protein, called by TCRdb with MiXCR from the 5' RACE reads. The sample has about 1.4 million distinct CDR3 sequences; around 59% are singletons. The clonotype was recovered from a man in his late teens or twenties in good health. V usage is TRBV2 and J usage is TRBJ2-5, with TRBD2 matching 7 bases. Sequencing was done on a sample of blood. The CDR3 DNA is TGTGCCAGCAGTTTGACCGGGAGGCTGTCTCCACAAGAGACCCAGTACTTC. Its translation is CASSLTGRLSPQETQYF.